The entry below describes one T cell receptor (beta chain). V was pared by 5 bases and J by 4 bases, with 5 bases of the junction left unmatched. This CDR3 contains 15 residues. The germline V gene has CDR1 SNHLY and CDR2 FYNNEI. The entry originates in a study of early T cells in non-severe SARS-CoV-2 infection. TCRdb reprocessed the 5' RACE reads with MiXCR, giving one entry per CDR3 protein. This sample has approximately 97,000 distinct CDR3 sequences, with about 12% found just once. The J gene is TRBJ2-3, the V gene TRBV2; 11 nucleotides align to TRBD2. The origin of this receptor is an adult who was a healthcare worker with PCR-confirmed SARS-CoV-2 infection or an uninfected control (not recorded which). Sequences were obtained from whole blood. CDR3 nucleotides: TGTGCCAGCAGTTCCATAGCGGGAGGGCCAGATACGCAGTATTTT. Translated: CASSSIAGGPDTQYF.